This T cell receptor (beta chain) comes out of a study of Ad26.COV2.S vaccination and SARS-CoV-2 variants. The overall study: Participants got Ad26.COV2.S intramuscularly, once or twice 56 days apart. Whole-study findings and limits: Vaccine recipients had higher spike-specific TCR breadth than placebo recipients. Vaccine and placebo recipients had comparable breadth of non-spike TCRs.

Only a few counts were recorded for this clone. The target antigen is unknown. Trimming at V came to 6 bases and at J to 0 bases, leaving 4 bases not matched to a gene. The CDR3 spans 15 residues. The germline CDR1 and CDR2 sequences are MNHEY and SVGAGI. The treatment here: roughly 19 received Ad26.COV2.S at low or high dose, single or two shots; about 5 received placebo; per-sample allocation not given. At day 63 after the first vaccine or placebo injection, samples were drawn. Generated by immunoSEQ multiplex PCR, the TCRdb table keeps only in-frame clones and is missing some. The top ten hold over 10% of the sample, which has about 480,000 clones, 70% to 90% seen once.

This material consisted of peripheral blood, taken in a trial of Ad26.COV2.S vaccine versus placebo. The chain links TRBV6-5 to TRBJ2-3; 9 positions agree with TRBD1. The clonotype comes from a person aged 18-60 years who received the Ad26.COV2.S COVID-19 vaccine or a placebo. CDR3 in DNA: TGTGCCAGCAGACCGGGACAGGGAAGCACAGATACGCAGTATTTT. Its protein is CASRPGQGSTDTQYF.